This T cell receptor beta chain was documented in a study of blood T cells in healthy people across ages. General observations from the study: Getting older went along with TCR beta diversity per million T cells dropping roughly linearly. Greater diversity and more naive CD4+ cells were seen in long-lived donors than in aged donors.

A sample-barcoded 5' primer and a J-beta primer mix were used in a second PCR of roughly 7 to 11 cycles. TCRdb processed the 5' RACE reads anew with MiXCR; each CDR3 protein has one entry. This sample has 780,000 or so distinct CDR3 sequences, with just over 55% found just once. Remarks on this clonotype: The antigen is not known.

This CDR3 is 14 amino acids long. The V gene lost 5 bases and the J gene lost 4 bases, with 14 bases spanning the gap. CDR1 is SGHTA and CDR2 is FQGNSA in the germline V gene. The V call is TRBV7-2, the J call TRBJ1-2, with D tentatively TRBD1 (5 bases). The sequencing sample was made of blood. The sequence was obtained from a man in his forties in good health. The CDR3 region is CASSPWGDSYGYTF. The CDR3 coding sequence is TGTGCCAGCAGCCCTTGGGGTGACAGCTATGGCTACACCTTC.